The rows below give T cell receptor beta chains drawn from one sample of a study of OX40 agonist ivuxolimab in advanced cancers. This table comes from immunoSEQ multiplex PCR, and its TCRdb copy is limited to in-frame clones, with some not included. The sample gives tens of thousands of clones, more than 80% of which show up once; approximately 0.91% is in the top ten. The sample here was CD4+ or CD8+ T cells sorted from blood, taken in a trial of the OX40 agonist ivuxolimab. The receptors were sampled from an adult with an advanced solid tumor such as melanoma, head and neck, liver or kidney cancer. Both conserved end residues are part of each CDR3. A D gene is named only where the DNA matches it firmly. Size is stated for part of the rows, as once, few or many counts, or as a class when the clone is expanded.

v_call,clone_size,j_call,d_call,cdr3_nt,cdr3_aa
TRBV9,.,TRBJ2-1,.,TGTGCCAGCAGCTTGGGTGGAGGGGGTTTCAATGAGCAGTTCTTC,CASSLGGGGFNEQFF
TRBV2,.,TRBJ2-2,.,TGTGCCAGCAGTGGACTGACCCCGGGCACCGGGGAGCTGTTTTTT,CASSGLTPGTGELFF
TRBV10-2,.,TRBJ1-6,TRBD1,TGCGCCAGCAGGTCTCAGGGGGGCTATAATTCACCCCTCCACTTT,CASRSQGGYNSPLHF
TRBV14,.,TRBJ1-5,.,TGTGCCAGCAGCGAAGGGAGGGCCGGGAATCAGCCCCAGCATTTT,CASSEGRAGNQPQHF
TRBV6-5,.,TRBJ2-1,.,TGTGCCAGCAGCCAGGGTTACAATGAGCAGTTCTTC,CASSQGYNEQFF
TRBV11-3,once,TRBJ2-7,TRBD2,TGTGCCAGCAGCCCTACACTAGCGGCGAGCTCCCTCCACGAGCAGTACTTC,CASSPTLAASSLHEQYF
TRBV30,.,TRBJ1-2,TRBD1,TGTGCCTGCCCAATCGGACAGGTACCCTATGGCTACACCTTC,CACPIGQVPYGYTF
TRBV23-1,.,TRBJ1-1,.,TGCGCCAGCAGTCAACAGGGGTACCGACAGGATGGTTTCTTT,CASSQQGYRQDGFF
TRBV7-9,.,TRBJ1-4,.,TGTGCCAGCAGCTTAGGGCCTTACAGAAGTGAAAAACTGTTTTTT,CASSLGPYRSEKLFF
TRBV15,.,TRBJ2-2,.,TGTGCCACCAGCAGGTCCCCCGGGACCCTCACCGGGGAGCTGTTTTTT,CATSRSPGTLTGELFF
TRBV15,.,TRBJ2-7,.,TGTGCCACCAGCAGAGATCAGGGGAGCTCCTACGAGCAGTACTTC,CATSRDQGSSYEQYF
TRBV2,once,TRBJ1-2,.,TGTGCCAGCAGTGTTGGGACAAACCCATATTCGGATGGCTACACCTTC,CASSVGTNPYSDGYTF
TRBV29-1,.,TRBJ2-2,TRBD2,TGCAGCGTTGTGACAGCGGGAGTCGGGGAGCTGTTTTTT,CSVVTAGVGELFF
TRBV19,.,TRBJ1-1,TRBD1,TGTGCCAGTAGCCAACAGGGGGCTGGCACTGAAGCTTTCTTT,CASSQQGAGTEAFF
TRBV5-1,.,TRBJ2-3,TRBD2,TGCGCCAGCAGCTTGGCCTTCCCCCGGCTAGCGGGAGATACGCAGTATTTT,CASSLAFPRLAGDTQYF
TRBV6-1,.,TRBJ2-5,.,TGTGCCAGCACCCTAGTCCCCTTTGGGGGGGAGACCCAGTACTTC,CASTLVPFGGETQYF
TRBV10-2,.,TRBJ2-1,.,TGCGCCAGCAGTGATAGTTGGACTGACCAGTTCTTC,CASSDSWTDQFF
TRBV11-2,.,TRBJ2-1,.,TGTGCCAGCACCCTTTCGACTAGTTCAACCGAGCAGTTCTTC,CASTLSTSSTEQFF
TRBV29-1,.,TRBJ2-1,TRBD2,TGCAGCGTTGAGGGGGGACTAGCGGGAGCCCCTCAGGAGTTCTTC,CSVEGGLAGAPQEFF
TRBV7-2,.,TRBJ2-7,.,TGTGCCAGCCGGCCGGCAGGGGTCTACGAGCAGTACTTC,CASRPAGVYEQYF
TRBV19,few,TRBJ1-6,.,TGTGCCAGTAGTAGGACTTCTAAGGCTGATTCACCCCTCCACTTT,CASSRTSKADSPLHF
TRBV14,.,TRBJ2-2,.,TGTGCCAGCAGCCAAGTTCAACGTGGCGGGGAGCTGTTTTTT,CASSQVQRGGELFF
TRBV10-3,.,TRBJ1-1,TRBD1,TGTGCCATCAGTGTTGCGGGACAGATGAACACTGAAGCTTTCTTT,CAISVAGQMNTEAFF
TRBV6-5,.,TRBJ2-4,.,TGTGCCAGCAGTTTAGGGTTAGCCAAAAACATTCAGTACTTC,CASSLGLAKNIQYF
TRBV19,.,TRBJ2-7,TRBD1,TGTGCCAGTAGTAACCGACAGGGCTACGAGCAGTACTTC,CASSNRQGYEQYF
TRBV6-5,.,TRBJ2-1,TRBD2,TGTGCCAGCACGCCCCCGGGAGGGCTTAATGAGCAGTTCTTC,CASTPPGGLNEQFF
TRBV5-1,.,TRBJ1-1,TRBD1,TGCGCCAGCAGCACAGGGGCGGCGAGCACTGAAGCTTTCTTT,CASSTGAASTEAFF
TRBV2,.,TRBJ2-1,TRBD2,TGTGCCAGCAGTGAAGGGACTAGCGGCTACAATGAGCAGTTCTTC,CASSEGTSGYNEQFF
TRBV6-1,once,TRBJ1-1,TRBD1,TGTGCCAGCAGTGGGCGGACAGGGGGAAGAAACACTGAAGCTTTCTTT,CASSGRTGGRNTEAFF
TRBV18,.,TRBJ2-2,.,TGTGCCAGCTCACCGAATCAGGGGACCGGGGAGCTGTTTTTT,CASSPNQGTGELFF
TRBV5-4,once,TRBJ1-3,.,TGTGCCAGCAGCGTCAGCTCTGGAAACACCATATATTTT,CASSVSSGNTIYF
TRBV5-1,.,TRBJ2-1,TRBD2,TGCGCCAGCAGCCCTAGCGGGCCCTCCTACAATGAGCAGTTCTTC,CASSPSGPSYNEQFF
TRBV7-8,.,TRBJ1-2,.,TGTGCCAGCAGCTTAGAAGCGGCGACGGCTAACTATGGCTACACCTTC,CASSLEAATANYGYTF
TRBV19,.,TRBJ2-7,.,TGTGCCAGTAGTAGGATGTCGGAGAGCTCCTACGAGCAGTACTTC,CASSRMSESSYEQYF
TRBV6-6,.,TRBJ2-7,TRBD2,TGTGCCAGCGGTACTAGCGGGGGTACCTACGAGCAGTACTTC,CASGTSGGTYEQYF
TRBV2,.,TRBJ2-7,TRBD2,TGTGCCAGCAGTGCCGGGACTAGCGTTGGGCGGGAGCAGTACTTC,CASSAGTSVGREQYF
TRBV7-8,.,TRBJ2-6,.,TGTGCCAGCAGCTTAGTAGGTGGGGCTGATGGGGCCAACGTCCTGACTTTC,CASSLVGGADGANVLTF
TRBV21-1,.,TRBJ2-7,.,TGTGCCAGCAGCAAACAATTAGGTAAGGTCCAGGCTATTACCTACGAGCAGTACTTC,CASSKQLGKVQAITYEQYF
TRBV19,.,TRBJ2-1,.,TGTGCCAGCAGTATCAATAGGGGCATCAATGAGCAGTTCTTC,CASSINRGINEQFF
TRBV7-8,.,TRBJ1-6,.,TGTGCCAGCAGCTTATTTGGGGCGGAGAATTCACCCCTCCACTTT,CASSLFGAENSPLHF
TRBV2,once,TRBJ2-5,.,TGTGCCAGCAGGAACCCCCGGATCCAGTACTTC,CASRNPRIQYF
TRBV6-5,.,TRBJ2-7,TRBD1,TGTGCCAGCAGTTCTCAACCAGGGGGATCCTACGAGCAGTACTTC,CASSSQPGGSYEQYF